The 14 T cell receptor beta chains listed next were all sequenced from one sample in a study of PD-1 blockade in classical Hodgkin lymphoma. All patients experienced relapse after autologous stem cell transplantation, and brentuximab vedotin exposure was variable. TCRdb's copy holds only in-frame clones and misses some; the assay was immunoSEQ multiplex PCR. The data contain some 18,000 clones, 70% to 80% of them singletons. The material sequenced was peripheral blood mononuclear cells (PBMCs), taken before the second cycle of nivolumab. These receptors all come from a human donor with classical Hodgkin lymphoma.

This clone has only a few counts. This chain connects TRBV30 to TRBJ2-5; possible D gene TRBD1, 5 bases. Trimming pared 2 bases from V and 0 bases from J, leaving 16 bases between. The CDR3 is made up of 16 amino acids. Looked up from germline, CDR1 is GTSNPN and CDR2 is SVGIG (reference sequence). The CDR3 nucleotides read TGTGCCTGGAGTCCCCCGACAGCATCGTACCAAGAGACCCAGTACTTC. As protein: CAWSPPTASYQETQYF.

This clone appeared a few times. V usage is TRBV5-1 and J usage is TRBJ1-4, with 7 bases that match TRBD1. Germline trimming cut 2 bases from V and 4 bases from J; bases unmatched to any gene: 5. Germline loops: CDR1 SGHRS, CDR2 YFSETQ. The CDR3 runs 15 residues. DNA of the CDR3: TGCGCCAGCAGCTTCACAGGGGACCGTAATGAAAAACTGTTTTTT. The encoded protein is CASSFTGDRNEKLFF.

Only a few counts were recorded for this clone. This rearrangement joins TRBV30 to TRBJ2-3, with TRBD1 identical over 7 bases. J gave up 0 bases and V 2 bases, and 2 bases lay outside the gene matches. The CDR3 spans 14 residues. The germline CDR1 and CDR2 sequences are GTSNPN and SVGIG (reference sequence). CDR3 loop: CAWSRDSSTDTQYF. CDR3 bases: TGTGCCTGGAGTCGGGACAGCAGCACAGATACGCAGTATTTT.

The chain couples TRBV4-3 to TRBJ2-5; D is unclear. This CDR3 has 12 amino acids. Germline loops: CDR1 LGHNA, CDR2 YSLEER. V was shortened by 1 base and J by 5 bases, with 5 bases between the two germline ends. As DNA, the CDR3 is TGCGCCAGCAGCCAAGGTAAGGAGACCCAGTACTTC. Protein: CASSQGKETQYF.

This clone was observed a few times. This chain uses TRBV6-5 with TRBJ2-5; D gene unclear. The CDR3 covers 12 residues. V lost 4 bases and J lost 3, with 6 bases in between. CDR1 is MNHEY and CDR2 is SVGAGI in the germline V gene. CDR3 sequence (DNA): TGTGCCAGCAGTTTCGCCAAAGAGACCCAGTACTTC. Translated, it gives CASSFAKETQYF.

This clone ranks as medium-sized. The V call is TRBV27, the J call TRBJ1-6; D is uncertain. The CDR3 length is 16 residues. V lost 0 bases to trimming and J lost 8 bases, with 14 bases between them. Germline assignment: CDR1 MNHEY and CDR2 SMNVEV (reference sequence). The DNA of the CDR3 is TGTGCCAGCAGTTTATCCCCAGCTGTAGACGATTCACCCCTCCACTTT. Translating it yields CASSLSPAVDDSPLHF.

This rearrangement joins TRBV9 to TRBJ2-2, with D perhaps TRBD1 (5 bases). V was trimmed by 6 bases and J by 7 bases, leaving 19 bases between them. This CDR3 is built from 15 residues. The V gene's germline CDR1 is SGDLS and CDR2 YYNGEE. CDR3 in DNA: TGTGCCAGCAAAGGGGTTAACGGTCCCCACGGGGAGCTGTTTTTT. It yields the protein CASKGVNGPHGELFF.

The chain carries TRBV5-1 and TRBJ1-1, with D perhaps TRBD1 (5 bases). Looked up from germline, CDR1 is SGHRS and CDR2 is YFSETQ. CDR3 length: 15 residues. V lost 4 bases and J lost 0, with 13 bases in between. DNA for the CDR3: TGCGCCAGCAGCGGAGACAGCCTAGTGAACACTGAAGCTTTCTTT. This translates into CASSGDSLVNTEAFF. Using reference TRBV5-1 and TRBJ1-1 for the parts outside the CDR3, the full variable domain is KAGVTQTPRYLIKTRGQQVTLSCSPISGHRSVSWYQQTPGQGLQFLFEYFSETQRNKGNFPGRFSGRQFSNSRSEMNVSTLELGDSALYLCASSGDSLVNTEAFFGQGTRLTVV.

The rearrangement joins TRBV29-1 to TRBJ1-1; the match to TRBD1 covers 7 bases. The germline CDR1 and CDR2 sequences are SQVTM and ANQGSEA. V lost 7 bases, J lost 3 bases, and 5 bases stayed unmatched. The CDR3 length is 12 residues. CDR3 nucleotides: TGCAGCGGCGGGACAGCGGACACTGAAGCTTTCTTT. This encodes CSGGTADTEAFF. Drawing the rest from reference TRBV29-1 and TRBJ1-1, the complete variable domain is SAVISQKPSRDICQRGTSLTIQCQVDSQVTMMFWYRQQPGQSLTLIATANQGSEATYESGFVIDKFPISRPNLTFSTLTVSNMSPEDSSIYLCSGGTADTEAFFGQGTRLTVV.

The chain joins TRBV10-3 to TRBJ2-5; 9 nucleotides align to TRBD2. This CDR3 comprises 16 residues. Germline V gives CDR1 ENHRY, CDR2 SYGVKD. The V and J ends lost 5 bases and 2 bases, in that order; junction bases with no gene match: 9. The CDR3 nucleotides read TGTGCCATCAGTCCCAGACTAAGCGGGGGGCAAGAGACCCAGTACTTC. Protein product: CAISPRLSGGQETQYF.

This clone was counted between two and nine times. The chain has TRBV4-3 and TRBJ2-3, with TRBD2 identical over 12 bases. The germline V gene encodes CDR1 LGHNA and CDR2 YSLEER. The V segment lost 0 bases and the J segment 4 bases; nucleotides outside the gene matches: 5. The CDR3 contains 17 residues. The chain's CDR3 is CASSQDPPSGGADTQYF. CDR3 bases: TGCGCCAGCAGCCAAGATCCGCCTAGCGGGGGGGCAGATACGCAGTATTTT.

The rearrangement joins TRBV19 to TRBJ1-2; 7 bases map to TRBD1. V trimming: 3 bases; J trimming: 4 bases; junction bases outside the gene matches: 11. The germline V gene has CDR1 LNHDA and CDR2 SQIVND (reference sequence). This CDR3 is built from 16 residues. The CDR3 sequence is CASSIDRATSAYGYTF. In nucleotides, the CDR3 is TGTGCCAGTAGTATTGACAGGGCGACCTCTGCCTATGGCTACACCTTC.

The chain joins TRBV10-3 to TRBJ2-3; no firm D call. The length of the CDR3 is 13 residues. Germline V gene sequence: CDR1 ENHRY, CDR2 SYGVKD. Trimming removed 0 bases from V and 6 bases from J, with 7 bases in between. This CDR3 reads CAISESGEDTQYF. The CDR3 coding sequence is TGTGCCATCAGTGAGTCGGGCGAGGATACGCAGTATTTT.

V is TRBV30 and J is TRBJ2-7, with 9 nucleotides matching TRBD1. V trimming: 2 bases; J trimming: 12 bases; junction bases outside the gene matches: 20. The CDR3 contains 16 residues. The germline CDR1 and CDR2 sequences are GTSNPN and SVGIG (reference sequence). CDR3: CAWSPNPGQGVLAPYF. Here the CDR3 DNA reads TGTGCCTGGAGTCCGAATCCGGGACAGGGTGTCCTAGCGCCGTACTTC. The full variable domain, its missing parts supplied by reference TRBV30 and TRBJ2-7, is SQTIHQWPATLVQPVGSPLSLECTVEGTSNPNLYWYRQAAGRGLQLLFYSVGIGQISSEVPQNLSASRPQDRQFILSSKKLLLSDSGFYLCAWSPNPGQGVLAPYFGPGTRLTVT.